Presented here are 12 T cell receptor beta chains from one specimen sequenced in a study of Graves' ophthalmopathy and Graves' hyperthyroidism. TCR beta CDR3 amplification used RNA transcripts. Scientists carried out first-round RT-PCR using HTBI primers and then a second-round multiplex PCR. Each CDR3 protein gets one entry after TCRdb re-called the multiplex PCR reads with MiXCR. Of around 1,000,000 distinct CDR3 sequences detected, less than 45% appear once; the ten largest clones hold 11%. Sequencing was carried out using peripheral blood or thyroid tissue (not recorded which). These receptors all come from an adult man with Graves' hyperthyroidism.

The rearrangement uses TRBV10-3 and TRBJ1-1, with 11 positions matching TRBD1. This CDR3 is 18 amino acids long. Germline V gene sequence: CDR1 ENHRY, CDR2 SYGVKD. Trimming removed 3 bases from V and 9 bases from J; junction bases left unmatched: 18. The CDR3 sequence is CAISDGVGTGGEGAKAFF. The CDR3 DNA sequence: TGTGCCATCAGTGATGGCGTGGGGACAGGGGGTGAGGGGGCCAAAGCTTTCTTT.

The chain employs TRBV5-6 and TRBJ1-5; 9 positions match TRBD1. This CDR3 region has 16 residues. Germline assignment: CDR1 SGHDT and CDR2 YYEEEE. The V segment lost 2 bases and the J segment 3 bases; nucleotides outside the gene matches: 6. DNA of the CDR3: TGTGCCAGCAGCTTTTCCGGGACAGGGTACAATCAGCCCCAGCATTTT. This sequence encodes CASSFSGTGYNQPQHF.

This clonotype has a handful of counts. The chain couples TRBV30 to TRBJ1-4; unclear D gene. The V and J ends lost 3 bases and 8 bases respectively, with 10 bases between them. This CDR3 has 12 residues. Germline V lookup: CDR1 GTSNPN, CDR2 SVGIG (reference sequence). The CDR3 DNA sequence: TGTGCCTGGAGCCGACGGAAGGAAAAACTGTTTTTT. Its translation is CAWSRRKEKLFF. The whole variable domain, filled in from reference TRBV30 and TRBJ1-4, reads SQTIHQWPATLVQPVGSPLSLECTVEGTSNPNLYWYRQAAGRGLQLLFYSVGIGQISSEVPQNLSASRPQDRQFILSSKKLLLSDSGFYLCAWSRRKEKLFFGSGTQLSVL.

This clonotype appeared a few times. This chain joins TRBV6-6 and TRBJ1-1; D perhaps matches TRBD1 (6 bases). Trimming removed 7 bases from V and 5 bases from J, with 17 bases in between. CDR3 length: 14 residues. From germline, CDR1 is MNHNY and CDR2 SVGAGI (reference sequence). CDR3 region: CASKNAGVGTEAFF. For the CDR3, the DNA is TGTGCCAGCAAGAACGCAGGGGTTGGTACTGAAGCTTTCTTT.

The count of this clonotype is one. The CDR3 bases are TGCAGTACAATGACAGGGGGCATAAGTGGCTACACCTTC. Amino acids: CSTMTGGISGYTF. The genes are TRBV29-1 and TRBJ1-2; TRBD1 agrees at 10 bases. The CDR3 extends over 13 amino acids. Germline-derived CDR1 and CDR2 are SQVTM and ANQGSEA.

Remarks on this clonotype: A much larger clone is a single base away; this may be a read error. J is TRBJ2-5 and V is TRBV7-2; D is undetermined. The CDR3 runs 15 residues. The germline gives CDR1 SGHTA, CDR2 FQGNSA. CDR3 DNA sequence: TGTGCCAGCAGCTTAGATTGGTCAGACCAAGAGACCCAGCACTTC. Protein: CASSLDWSDQETQHF.

This clonotype was observed a few times. The rearrangement links TRBV29-1 to TRBJ1-2; D call uncertain. The CDR3 runs to 11 residues. The V gene lost 4 bases and the J gene lost 7 bases, with 10 bases spanning the gap. Germline V lookup: CDR1 SQVTM, CDR2 ANQGSEA. CDR3 loop: CSVGGGLGYTF. The CDR3, as DNA: TGCAGCGTTGGAGGAGGGCTTGGCTACACCTTC. Together with reference TRBV29-1 and TRBJ1-2, the CDR3 gives the full variable domain: SAVISQKPSRDICQRGTSLTIQCQVDSQVTMMFWYRQQPGQSLTLIATANQGSEATYESGFVIDKFPISRPNLTFSTLTVSNMSPEDSSIYLCSVGGGLGYTFGSGTRLTVV.

Points on this clonotype: The junction and the germline gene differ at one end; a read error may be behind it. The chain uses TRBV7-2 and TRBJ1-3; D might be TRBD1 (5 bases). Germline CDR1 is SGHTA and CDR2 is FQGNSA. This CDR3 is built from 16 residues. CDR3 DNA: TGCGCCAGCAGCCAAGGGACCGGGGTTGGTGGAAACACCATATATTTT. Translation: CASSQGTGVGGNTIYF. The complete variable domain, with remaining parts taken from reference TRBV7-2 and TRBJ1-3, reads GAGVSQSPSNKVTEKGKDVELRCDPISGHTALYWYRQSLGQGLEFLIYFQGNSAPDKSGLPSDRFSAERTGGSVSTLTIQRTQQEDSAVYLCASSQGTGVGGNTIYFGEGSWLTVV.

In this sample, this clonotype turned up many times. This chain uses TRBV29-1 with TRBJ1-1; the D gene is possibly TRBD1 (6 bases). Germline CDR1 and CDR2: SQVTM and ANQGSEA. V lost 7 bases and J 8 bases, leaving 17 bases between the germline ends. This CDR3 comprises 12 residues. CDR3 DNA sequence: TGCAGCGGTGACAAACAGGGCGTCGAAGCTTTCTTT. It codes for CSGDKQGVEAFF.

This clonotype was seen a handful of times. V is TRBV30 and J is TRBJ1-3, with 8 bases matching TRBD1. The CDR3 is 13 residues long. Trimming removed 2 bases from V and 4 bases from J; junction bases left unmatched: 1. Per the germline V gene, CDR1 is GTSNPN and CDR2 is SVGIG (reference sequence). CDR3 in DNA: TGTGCCTGGAGTCGGGACAGGGGAAACACCATATATTTT. Protein: CAWSRDRGNTIYF. Full variable domain (rest looked up from reference TRBV30 and TRBJ1-3): SQTIHQWPATLVQPVGSPLSLECTVEGTSNPNLYWYRQAAGRGLQLLFYSVGIGQISSEVPQNLSASRPQDRQFILSSKKLLLSDSGFYLCAWSRDRGNTIYFGEGSWLTVV.

The chain combines TRBV5-1 with TRBJ2-2; D is uncertain. Germline assignment: CDR1 SGHRS and CDR2 YFSETQ. There are 13 residues in the CDR3. V lost 5 bases to trimming and J lost 2 bases, with 7 bases between them. Here the CDR3 DNA reads TGCGCCAGCAGAGTACAAAACACCGGGGAGCTGTTTTTT. This translates into CASRVQNTGELFF.

Details on this clonotype: A single base separates this from a much larger clone, so it may be a read error. The chain couples TRBV15 to TRBJ2-7, with TRBD1 matching 9 bases. The CDR3 has 17 residues. The germline V gene has CDR1 LNHNV and CDR2 YYDKDF (reference sequence). This CDR3 is CATSREAGTGLTNERYF. As DNA, the CDR3 is TGTGCCACCAGCAGAGAGGCCGGGACAGGGCTAACCAACGAGCGGTACTTC. The full variable domain, completed using reference TRBV15 and TRBJ2-7, is DAMVIQNPRYQVTQFGKPVTLSCSQTLNHNVMYWYQQKSSQAPKLLFHYYDKDFNNEADTPDNFQSRRPNTSFCFLDIRSPGLGDTAMYLCATSREAGTGLTNERYFGPGTRLTVT.